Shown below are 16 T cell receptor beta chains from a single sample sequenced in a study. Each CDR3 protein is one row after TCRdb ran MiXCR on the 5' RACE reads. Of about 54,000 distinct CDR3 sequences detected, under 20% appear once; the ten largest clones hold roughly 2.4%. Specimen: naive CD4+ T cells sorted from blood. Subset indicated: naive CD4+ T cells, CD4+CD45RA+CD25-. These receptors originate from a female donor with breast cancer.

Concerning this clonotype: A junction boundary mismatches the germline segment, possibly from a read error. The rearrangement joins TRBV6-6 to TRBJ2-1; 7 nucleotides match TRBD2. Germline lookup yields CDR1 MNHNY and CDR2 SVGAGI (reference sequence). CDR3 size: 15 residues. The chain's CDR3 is CASRSSGQNYNGQFF. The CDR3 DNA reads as TGTGCCAGCAGGTCTAGCGGTCAGAACTACAATGGGCAGTTCTTC.

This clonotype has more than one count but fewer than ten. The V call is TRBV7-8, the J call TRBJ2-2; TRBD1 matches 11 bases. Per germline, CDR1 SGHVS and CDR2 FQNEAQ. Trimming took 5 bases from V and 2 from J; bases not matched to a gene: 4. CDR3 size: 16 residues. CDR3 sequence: CASSRGQGANTGELFF. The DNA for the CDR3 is TGTGCCAGCAGCCGAGGACAGGGGGCAAACACCGGGGAGCTGTTTTTT.

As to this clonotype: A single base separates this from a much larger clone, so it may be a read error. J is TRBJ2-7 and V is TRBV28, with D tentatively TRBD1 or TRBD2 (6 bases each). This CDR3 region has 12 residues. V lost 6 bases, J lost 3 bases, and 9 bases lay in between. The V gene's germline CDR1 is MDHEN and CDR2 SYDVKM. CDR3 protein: CASSGGYYEQYF. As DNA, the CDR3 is TGTGCCAGCAGCGGGGGCTACTACGAGCAGTACTTC.

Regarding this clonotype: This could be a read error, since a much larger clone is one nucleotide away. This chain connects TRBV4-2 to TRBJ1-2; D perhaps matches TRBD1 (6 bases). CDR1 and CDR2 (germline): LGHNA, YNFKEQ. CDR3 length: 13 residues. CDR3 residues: CVSSKGDNYGYTF. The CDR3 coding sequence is TGTGTCAGCAGCAAGGGGGATAACTATGGCTACACCTTC.

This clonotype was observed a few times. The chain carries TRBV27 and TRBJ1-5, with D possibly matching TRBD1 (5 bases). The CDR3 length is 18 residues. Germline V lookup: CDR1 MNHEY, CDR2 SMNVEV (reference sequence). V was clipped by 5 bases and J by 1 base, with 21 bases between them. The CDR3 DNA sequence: TGTGCCAGCAGTCACCAGAGGGGAGGGGAGATAAGCAATCAGCCCCAGCATTTT. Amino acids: CASSHQRGGEISNQPQHF.

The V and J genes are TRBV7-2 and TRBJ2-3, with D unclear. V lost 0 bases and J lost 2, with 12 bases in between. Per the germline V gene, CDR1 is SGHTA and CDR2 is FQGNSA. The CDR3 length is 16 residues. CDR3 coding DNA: TGTGCCAGCAGCTTAGCGGGCGGCTGGAACACAGATACGCAGTATTTT. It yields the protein CASSLAGGWNTDTQYF.

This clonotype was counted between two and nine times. DNA of the CDR3: TGTGCCAGCAGTTTTTCGGGAGCTCAGAGCAATCAGCCCCAGCATTTT. It translates to CASSFSGAQSNQPQHF. V and J are TRBV12-3 or TRBV12-4 and TRBJ1-5; D is unresolved. This CDR3 has 16 amino acids. Trimming took 3 bases from V and 1 from J, leaving 13 bases between them.

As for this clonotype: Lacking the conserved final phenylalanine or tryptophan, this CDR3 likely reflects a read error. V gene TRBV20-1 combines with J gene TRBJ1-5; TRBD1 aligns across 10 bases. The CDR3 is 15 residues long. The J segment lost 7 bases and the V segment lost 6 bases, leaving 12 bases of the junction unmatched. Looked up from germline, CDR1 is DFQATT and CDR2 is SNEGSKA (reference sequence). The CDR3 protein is CSAAVRDRGYQPQHS. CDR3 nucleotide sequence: TGCAGTGCAGCGGTCCGGGACAGGGGATACCAGCCCCAGCATTCT.

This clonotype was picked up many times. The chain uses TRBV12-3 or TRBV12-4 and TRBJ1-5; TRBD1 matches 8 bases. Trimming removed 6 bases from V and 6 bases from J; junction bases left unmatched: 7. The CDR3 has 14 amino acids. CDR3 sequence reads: CASRTQGGGQPQHF. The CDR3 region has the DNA TGTGCCAGCAGGACACAGGGGGGCGGTCAGCCCCAGCATTTT.

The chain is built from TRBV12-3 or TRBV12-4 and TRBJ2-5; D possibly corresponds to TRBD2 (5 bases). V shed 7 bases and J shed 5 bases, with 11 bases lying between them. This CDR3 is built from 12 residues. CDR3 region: CASNSGSETQYF. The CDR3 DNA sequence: TGTGCCAGCAACTCGGGATCGGAGACCCAGTACTTC.

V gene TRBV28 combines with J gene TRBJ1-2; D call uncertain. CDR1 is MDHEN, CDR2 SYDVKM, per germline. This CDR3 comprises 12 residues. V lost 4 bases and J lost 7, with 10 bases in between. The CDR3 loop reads CASSSLECGYTF. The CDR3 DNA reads TGTGCCAGCAGTTCCCTGGAGTGTGGCTACACCTTC.

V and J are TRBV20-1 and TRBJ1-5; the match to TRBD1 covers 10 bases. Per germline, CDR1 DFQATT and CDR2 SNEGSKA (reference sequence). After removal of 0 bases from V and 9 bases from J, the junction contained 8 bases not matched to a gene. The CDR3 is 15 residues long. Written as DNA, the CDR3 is TGCAGTGCTAGAGATAGGGACAGGGGAACCCCGCCCCAGCATTTT. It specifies CSARDRDRGTPPQHF.

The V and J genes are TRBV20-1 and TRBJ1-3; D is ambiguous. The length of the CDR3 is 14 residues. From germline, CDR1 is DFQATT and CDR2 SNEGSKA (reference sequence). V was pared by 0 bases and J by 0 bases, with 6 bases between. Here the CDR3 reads CSARDPSSGNTIYF. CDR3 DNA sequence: TGCAGTGCTAGAGATCCCTCCTCTGGAAACACCATATATTTT.

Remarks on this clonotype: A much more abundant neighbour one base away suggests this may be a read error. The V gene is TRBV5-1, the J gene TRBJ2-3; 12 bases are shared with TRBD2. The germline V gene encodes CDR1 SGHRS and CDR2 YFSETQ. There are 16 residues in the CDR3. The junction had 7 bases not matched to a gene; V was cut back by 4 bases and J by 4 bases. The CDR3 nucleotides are TGCGCCAGCAGCCCTAGCGGGAGGGCCATCGCAGATACGCAGTATTTT. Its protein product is CASSPSGRAIADTQYF.

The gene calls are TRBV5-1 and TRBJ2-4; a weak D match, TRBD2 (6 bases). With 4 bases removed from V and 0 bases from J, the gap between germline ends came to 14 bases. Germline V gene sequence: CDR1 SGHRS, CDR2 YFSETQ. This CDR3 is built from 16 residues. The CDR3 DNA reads TGCGCCAGCAGCCCTGTCTCGGGACTAGCCAAAAACATTCAGTACTTC. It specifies CASSPVSGLAKNIQYF. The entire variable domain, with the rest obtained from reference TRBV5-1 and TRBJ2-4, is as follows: KAGVTQTPRYLIKTRGQQVTLSCSPISGHRSVSWYQQTPGQGLQFLFEYFSETQRNKGNFPGRFSGRQFSNSRSEMNVSTLELGDSALYLCASSPVSGLAKNIQYFGAGTRLSVL.

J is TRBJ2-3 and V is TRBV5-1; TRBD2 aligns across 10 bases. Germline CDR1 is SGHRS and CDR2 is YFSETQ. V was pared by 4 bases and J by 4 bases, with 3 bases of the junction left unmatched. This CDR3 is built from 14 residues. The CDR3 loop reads CASSTAGGADTQYF. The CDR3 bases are TGCGCCAGCAGCACAGCGGGAGGGGCAGATACGCAGTATTTT.